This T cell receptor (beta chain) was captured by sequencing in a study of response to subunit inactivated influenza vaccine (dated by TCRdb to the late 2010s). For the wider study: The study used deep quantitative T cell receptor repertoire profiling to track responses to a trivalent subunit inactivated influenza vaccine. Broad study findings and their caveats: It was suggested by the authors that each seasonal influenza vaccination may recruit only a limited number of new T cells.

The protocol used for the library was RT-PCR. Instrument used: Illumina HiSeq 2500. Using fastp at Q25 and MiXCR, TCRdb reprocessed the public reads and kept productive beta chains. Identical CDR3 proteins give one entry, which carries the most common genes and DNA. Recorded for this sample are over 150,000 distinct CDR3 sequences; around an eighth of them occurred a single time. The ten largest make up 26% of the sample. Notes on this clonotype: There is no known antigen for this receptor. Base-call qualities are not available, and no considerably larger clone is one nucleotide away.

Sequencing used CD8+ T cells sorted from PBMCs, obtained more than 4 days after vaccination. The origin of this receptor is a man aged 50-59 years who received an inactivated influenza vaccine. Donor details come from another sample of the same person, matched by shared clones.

The CDR3 reads CASSDTGSYEQYF. The DNA sequence follows: TGTGCCAGCAGTGACACAGGCTCCTACGAGCAGTACTTC. Rearrangement joined TRBV2 to TRBJ2-7; a weak D assignment points to TRBD1 (5 bases agree). From a lookup of the germline V gene, CDR1 and CDR2 are SNHLY and FYNNEI. V was cut back by 3 bases and J by 0 bases, leaving a gap of 6 bases between them. The CDR3, from cysteine to phenylalanine, totals 13 residues. The CDR3 DNA has 39 bases and is translated from base 1.